This T cell receptor beta chain stems from a study of human T cells and chemical hapten exposure. As for the study in general: Each patient's scalp received weekly diphenylcyclopropenone throughout the approximately 23-week study. Notes on the study in general: Among TCRs, those above 1 in 1000 frequency were unaffected by DPC sensitization.

Time point here: patch test 2, 6 weeks after DPC sensitization. Noted treatment: therapeutic diphenylcyclopropenone sensitization with weekly scalp DPC. Original methodology: From approximately 20,000 to 700,000 TCRs were found per sample, with a median of roughly 89,000. TCRdb passed the RACE reads through MiXCR, listing each CDR3 protein once. The V and J calls follow TCRdb's processing rather than the paper's. The sample includes roughly 150,000 distinct CDR3 sequences, about 10% seen only once; the top ten take roughly 1.4%. Looked up from germline, CDR1 is ENHRY and CDR2 is SYGVKD. The CDR3 has 18 amino acids. V lost 6 bases, J lost 3 bases, and 27 bases lay in between. Comments on this clonotype: Its antigen is unidentified.

Sequenced here: whole blood, sampled in connection with sensitization to the hapten diphenylcyclopropenone (DPC). This TCR came from a woman aged 45-65 years with alopecia areata. Some clones in this sample may be carry-over from other donors' samples. V usage is TRBV10-3 and J usage is TRBJ2-7, with D possibly being TRBD1 or TRBD2 (5 bases each). CDR3 sequence: CAISGGGSDKSFSYEQYF. For the CDR3, the DNA is TGTGCCATCAGCGGAGGCGGTTCGGACAAGAGTTTTAGCTACGAGCAGTACTTC.